Listed below are T cell receptor beta chains from one sample, sequenced in a study of beta chain features in type 1 diabetes. Clones were read by immunoSEQ multiplex PCR, and TCRdb kept only the in-frame ones, dropping some. The sample carries 350,000 to 450,000 clones, around an eighth recorded once. The sample comprised naive CD4+ T cells from blood. The receptors derive from a woman younger than 35 with type 1 diabetes. Both conserved end residues are part of each CDR3. A D gene is named only where the DNA matches it firmly. A clone size is listed for some rows: how often the clone was seen (once, few, many), or a class if it is expanded.

D gene,J gene,clone size,V gene,CDR3 protein,CDR3 DNA
TRBD1,TRBJ2-7,-,TRBV28,CASTSRQGAYEQYF,TGTGCCAGCACCTCAAGGCAGGGGGCCTACGAGCAGTACTTC
-,TRBJ2-7,few,TRBV10-2,CASAQSYEQYF,TGTGCCAGTGCACAATCCTACGAGCAGTACTTC
TRBD2,TRBJ2-7,-,TRBV23-1,CASSHRREPFFAEQYF,TGCGCCAGCAGTCATCGGCGGGAGCCCTTCTTCGCCGAGCAGTACTTC
TRBD1,TRBJ1-5,-,TRBV11-2,CASSLGWRGGYHQPQHF,TGTGCCAGCAGCTTAGGGTGGAGAGGGGGCTATCATCAGCCCCAGCATTTT
-,TRBJ1-1,few,TRBV30,CAWSRKEAFF,TGTGCCTGGTCTAGGAAGGAAGCTTTCTTT
TRBD2,TRBJ2-3,few,TRBV7-2,CASSLAAGVLYF,TGTGCCAGCAGCTTAGCCGCGGGAGTCTTGTATTTT
-,TRBJ2-3,-,TRBV9,CASSVARGSTDTQYF,TGTGCCAGCAGCGTAGCTCGCGGGAGCACAGATACGCAGTATTTT
TRBD1,TRBJ1-2,-,TRBV14,CASSQAGAGGHYGYTF,TGTGCCAGCAGCCAAGCCGGGGCAGGGGGACATTATGGCTACACCTTC
-,TRBJ2-1,-,TRBV2,CASSVSDEQFF,TGTGCCAGCAGTGTTTCGGATGAGCAGTTCTTC
-,TRBJ1-1,-,TRBV6-5,CASRGNTEAFF,TGTGCCAGCCGCGGGAACACTGAAGCTTTCTTT
-,TRBJ2-5,few,TRBV5-4,CASSFEYQETQYF,TGTGCCAGCAGCTTTGAGTACCAAGAGACCCAGTACTTC
-,TRBJ1-4,few,TRBV9,CASSQPGLNEKLFF,TGTGCCAGCAGCCAGCCAGGGCTTAATGAAAAACTGTTTTTT
-,TRBJ2-3,-,TRBV5-6,CASSLSPSVTDTQYF,TGTGCCAGCAGCTTATCCCCTAGCGTGACAGATACGCAGTATTTT
TRBD1,TRBJ2-7,-,TRBV5-4,CASSFPGQGNGQCF,TGTGCCAGCAGCTTTCCGGGACAGGGAAATGGGCAATGCTTC
TRBD1,TRBJ1-2,-,TRBV28,CASSFQGAGGYTF,TGTGCCAGCAGTTTTCAGGGGGCGGGTGGCTACACCTTC
TRBD2,TRBJ2-7,-,TRBV7-2,CASSGRVAGDAEQYF,TGTGCCAGCAGCGGGAGGGTAGCGGGAGATGCCGAGCAGTACTTC
TRBD2,TRBJ2-1,-,TRBV23-1,CASKDPGLAGLGFF,TGCGCCAGCAAAGACCCGGGACTAGCGGGATTGGGGTTCTTC
-,TRBJ1-4,-,TRBV30,CAWSRDTYEKLFF,TGTGCCTGGAGTCGGGACACTTATGAAAAACTGTTTTTT
-,TRBJ2-3,few,TRBV5-1,CASSSNMGPDTQYF,TGCGCCAGCAGCTCCAACATGGGCCCAGATACGCAGTATTTT
-,TRBJ1-1,once,TRBV7-8,CASSAMGGTEAFF,TGTGCCAGCAGCGCAATGGGGGGCACTGAAGCTTTCTTT
-,TRBJ1-2,few,TRBV4-3,CASSQRGSEAYTF,TGCGCCAGCAGCCAACGGGGATCGGAGGCCTACACCTTC
-,TRBJ1-1,-,TRBV2,CASRREKNTEAFF,TGTGCCAGCCGTCGGGAGAAGAACACTGAAGCTTTCTTT
-,TRBJ1-2,-,TRBV6-5,CASSHGTERGYTF,TGTGCCAGCAGCCACGGGACTGAACGTGGCTACACCTTC
TRBD1,TRBJ2-7,few,TRBV6-1,CASSGYRGRYEQYF,TGTGCCAGCAGTGGATACAGGGGCCGCTACGAGCAGTACTTC
-,TRBJ2-1,-,TRBV28,CASSLDRNEQFF,TGTGCCAGCAGTTTGGACAGAAATGAGCAGTTCTTC
TRBD1,TRBJ1-3,-,TRBV6-5,CASSYSEGTEGNTIYF,TGTGCCAGCAGTTACTCGGAAGGGACAGAGGGAAACACCATATATTTT
TRBD1,TRBJ2-3,-,TRBV6-4,CASTTGTYF,TGTGCCAGCACGACAGGGACGTATTTT
TRBD1,TRBJ2-5,-,TRBV2,CASSDGTGQETQYF,TGTGCCAGCAGTGACGGGACAGGACAAGAGACCCAGTACTTC
TRBD1,TRBJ2-7,-,TRBV6-6,CASSYPARQGIYEQYF,TGTGCCAGCAGTTACCCGGCGAGACAGGGTATCTACGAGCAGTACTTC
-,TRBJ2-3,few,TRBV7-9,CASSPQLRGDTQYF,TGTGCCAGCAGCCCGCAACTTCGGGGAGATACGCAGTATTTT
TRBD1,TRBJ2-6,-,TRBV11-2,CAARTRGSPSGANVLTF,TGTGCCGCCCGGACCAGGGGGTCCCCCTCTGGGGCCAACGTCCTGACTTTC
TRBD1,TRBJ2-2,-,TRBV7-9,CASSSARGTGELFF,TGTGCCAGCAGCTCCGCCAGGGGGACCGGGGAGCTGTTTTTT
TRBD2,TRBJ2-1,-,TRBV7-8,CASSLGEGRANEQFF,TGTGCCAGCAGCTTAGGGGAGGGCAGGGCCAATGAGCAGTTCTTC
TRBD1,TRBJ1-2,-,TRBV18,CASSPDRGAGYTF,TGTGCCAGCTCACCGGACAGGGGAGCTGGCTACACCTTC
TRBD2,TRBJ2-1,-,TRBV12-5,CASGLATSGHYNEQFF,TGTGCTAGTGGTTTGGCGACTAGCGGACACTACAATGAGCAGTTCTTC
-,TRBJ2-7,few,TRBV7-9,CASSYFQF,TGTGCCAGCAGCTATTTCCAGTTC
-,TRBJ2-7,-,TRBV27,CASSLSPGSSYEQYF,TGTGCCAGCAGTTTATCCCCCGGGAGCTCCTACGAGCAGTACTTC
-,TRBJ2-3,-,TRBV6-5,CASSWRSTDTQYF,TGTGCCAGCAGTTGGAGAAGCACAGATACGCAGTATTTT
TRBD1,TRBJ2-7,-,TRBV10-3,CAISESTRDRAHEQYF,TGTGCCATCAGTGAGTCGACTCGGGACAGGGCCCACGAGCAGTACTTC
-,TRBJ1-1,-,TRBV28,CASSFPSTEAFF,TGTGCCAGCAGTTTTCCTTCCACTGAAGCTTTCTTT
-,TRBJ1-4,few,TRBV5-1,CASSLDTGRGEKLFF,TGCGCCAGCAGCTTGGATACCGGGAGAGGTGAAAAACTGTTTTTT
-,TRBJ1-2,-,TRBV19,CASSINRDYGYTF,TGTGCCAGTAGTATCAACCGGGACTATGGCTACACCTTC
TRBD2,TRBJ2-4,-,TRBV7-9,CASSWGGVSDIQYF,TGTGCCAGCAGCTGGGGAGGGGTATCGGACATTCAGTACTTC
-,TRBJ2-6,-,TRBV6-1,CASRASGANVLTF,TGTGCCAGCAGAGCATCTGGGGCCAACGTCCTGACTTTC
TRBD2,TRBJ2-2,few,TRBV4-1,CASSQRLAGAGELFF,TGCGCCAGCAGCCAAAGACTAGCGGGAGCCGGGGAGCTGTTTTTT
TRBD1,TRBJ1-2,-,TRBV18,CASSTRDSTGYTF,TGTGCCAGCTCAACGCGGGACAGTACTGGCTACACCTTC
-,TRBJ2-7,few,TRBV9,CASSVADSYEQYF,TGTGCCAGCAGCGTAGCAGACAGCTACGAGCAGTACTTC
-,TRBJ1-1,few,TRBV5-4,CASSLQGSWGEAFF,TGTGCCAGCAGCTTGCAGGGCTCGTGGGGTGAAGCTTTCTTT
-,TRBJ1-4,few,TRBV5-1,CASSLVSGYEKLFF,TGCGCCAGCAGCTTGGTTTCGGGGTACGAAAAACTGTTTTTT
TRBD1,TRBJ1-5,few,TRBV18,CASSRGQVSNQPQHF,TGTGCCAGCTCAAGAGGACAGGTTAGCAATCAGCCCCAGCATTTT
-,TRBJ1-5,-,TRBV11-2,CASSLEGGNQPQHF,TGTGCCAGCAGCCTGGAGGGCGGCAATCAGCCCCAGCATTTT